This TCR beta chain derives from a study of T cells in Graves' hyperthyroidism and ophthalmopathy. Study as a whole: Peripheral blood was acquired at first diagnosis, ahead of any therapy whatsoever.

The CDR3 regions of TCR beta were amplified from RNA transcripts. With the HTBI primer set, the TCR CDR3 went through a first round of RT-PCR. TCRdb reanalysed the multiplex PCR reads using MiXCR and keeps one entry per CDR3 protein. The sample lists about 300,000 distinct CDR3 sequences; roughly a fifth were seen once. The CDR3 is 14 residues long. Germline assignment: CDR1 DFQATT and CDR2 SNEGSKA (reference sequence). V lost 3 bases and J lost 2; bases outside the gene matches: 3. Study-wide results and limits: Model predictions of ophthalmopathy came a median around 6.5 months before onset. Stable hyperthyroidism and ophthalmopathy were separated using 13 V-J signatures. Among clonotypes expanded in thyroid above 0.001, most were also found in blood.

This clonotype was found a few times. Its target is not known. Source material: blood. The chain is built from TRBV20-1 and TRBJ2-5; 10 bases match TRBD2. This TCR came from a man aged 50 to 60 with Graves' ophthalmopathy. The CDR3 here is CSASQLAGQETQYF. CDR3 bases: TGCAGTGCTAGCCAACTAGCGGGGCAAGAGACCCAGTACTTC.